Listed below are T cell receptor beta chains from one sample, sequenced in a study of glioma-infiltrating T cells after dendritic cell vaccination. Sequenced by immunoSEQ multiplex PCR; TCRdb stores in-frame clones only, minus some. Of under 130,000 clones in the sample, roughly four fifths were seen once. Sequenced material: blood, taken before dendritic cell vaccination. All receptors derive from a human donor with glioblastoma. The CDR3 runs from the conserved cysteine through the conserved F or W.

v_gene: TRBV7-3
j_gene: TRBJ2-1
CDR3aa: CASRLTSGGANEQFF

v_gene: TRBV28
j_gene: TRBJ1-5
CDR3aa: CASSLGGQSTQPQHF

v_gene: TRBV7-2
j_gene: TRBJ2-1
CDR3aa: CASSLEVAWVEQFF

v_gene: TRBV2
j_gene: TRBJ1-5
CDR3aa: CASSVLRGSNQPQHF

v_gene: TRBV30
j_gene: TRBJ1-1
CDR3aa: CAWSLATGGTEAFF

v_gene: TRBV5-1
j_gene: TRBJ1-4
CDR3aa: CASSLDTTNEKLFF

v_gene: TRBV7-2
j_gene: TRBJ2-7
CDR3aa: CASSLTRTSGPQYF

v_gene: TRBV21-1
j_gene: TRBJ2-5
CDR3aa: CASSKDGRETQYF

v_gene: TRBV6-1
j_gene: TRBJ2-1
CDR3aa: CASSEANGGQFF

v_gene: TRBV10-3
j_gene: TRBJ2-1
CDR3aa: CAISLGQINEQFF

v_gene: TRBV7-6
j_gene: TRBJ1-1
CDR3aa: CASSLGRGGSSTEAFF

v_gene: TRBV7-6
j_gene: TRBJ2-7
CDR3aa: CASSLEGTGNYEQYF

v_gene: TRBV25-1
j_gene: TRBJ2-3
CDR3aa: CASSGAPTDTQYF

v_gene: TRBV7-2
j_gene: TRBJ1-3
CDR3aa: CASTIWSSGNTIYF

v_gene: TRBV6-5
j_gene: TRBJ1-2
CDR3aa: CASSYSYRADGYTF

v_gene: TRBV2
j_gene: TRBJ2-5
CDR3aa: CASSFATGAQETQYF

v_gene: TRBV10-3
j_gene: TRBJ1-4
CDR3aa: CAISDGQGQSSVIEKLFF

v_gene: TRBV4-1
j_gene: TRBJ1-5
CDR3aa: CASSQDITGNQPQHF

v_gene: TRBV4-1
j_gene: TRBJ2-1
CDR3aa: CASSQAGTVSYNEQFF

v_gene: TRBV10-3
j_gene: TRBJ1-5
CDR3aa: CAISESGGDRNQPQHF

v_gene: TRBV11-2
j_gene: TRBJ2-3
CDR3aa: CASSSTRGVSDTQYF

v_gene: TRBV6-1
j_gene: TRBJ1-1
CDR3aa: CAAQSGQNTEAFF

v_gene: TRBV7-6
j_gene: TRBJ1-3
CDR3aa: CASSLGQGRSGNTIYF

v_gene: TRBV7-9
j_gene: .
CDR3aa: CASSPTSGGAGEQYF

v_gene: TRBV4-3
j_gene: TRBJ1-6
CDR3aa: CASSQDRVGRGKNSPLHF

v_gene: TRBV27
j_gene: TRBJ1-1
CDR3aa: CASSGGVTEAFF

v_gene: TRBV5-4
j_gene: TRBJ1-6
CDR3aa: CASSLPYSPLHF

v_gene: TRBV19
j_gene: TRBJ1-6
CDR3aa: CANSIVQGNNSPLHF

v_gene: TRBV14
j_gene: TRBJ2-3
CDR3aa: CASSQAGSPDTQYF

v_gene: TRBV11-2
j_gene: TRBJ1-1
CDR3aa: CASSSHDRVTEAFF

v_gene: TRBV4-1
j_gene: TRBJ1-1
CDR3aa: CASSQVQAGLRLNTEAFF

v_gene: TRBV4-1
j_gene: TRBJ1-1
CDR3aa: CASSQEPVGRGVTEAFF

v_gene: TRBV6-1
j_gene: TRBJ2-1
CDR3aa: CASSEVNWRGYNEQFF

v_gene: TRBV19
j_gene: TRBJ2-7
CDR3aa: CASSIADKNYEQYF

v_gene: TRBV9
j_gene: TRBJ2-3
CDR3aa: CASSAGGFTDTQYF

v_gene: TRBV7-2
j_gene: TRBJ2-7
CDR3aa: CASSLAASGGARGYEQYF

v_gene: TRBV7-2
j_gene: TRBJ1-5
CDR3aa: CASSLGRRGSNQPQHF

v_gene: TRBV15
j_gene: TRBJ1-2
CDR3aa: CATSRDIRGYGYTF

v_gene: TRBV7-2
j_gene: TRBJ2-5
CDR3aa: CASSLRSGQETQYF

v_gene: TRBV2
j_gene: TRBJ2-5
CDR3aa: CASCWDRGQETQYF

v_gene: TRBV7-8
j_gene: TRBJ2-3
CDR3aa: CASSPVRIRSSDTQYF

v_gene: TRBV6-1
j_gene: TRBJ2-7
CDR3aa: CASTLRGVTYEQYF

v_gene: TRBV10-3
j_gene: TRBJ2-4
CDR3aa: CAISVGLAGGSRAKNIQYF

v_gene: TRBV19
j_gene: TRBJ1-2
CDR3aa: CASSNLQAIDSIYGYTF

v_gene: TRBV25-1
j_gene: TRBJ1-4
CDR3aa: CASSDYRGATNEKLFF

v_gene: TRBV7-9
j_gene: TRBJ1-6
CDR3aa: CASSLGGLVNSPLHF

v_gene: TRBV19
j_gene: TRBJ1-1
CDR3aa: CASRRSGTGGAGPEAFF

v_gene: TRBV19
j_gene: TRBJ2-7
CDR3aa: CASSIGRGSITYEQYF

v_gene: TRBV19
j_gene: TRBJ2-7
CDR3aa: CASSIGLLIYEQYF

v_gene: TRBV5-4
j_gene: TRBJ1-1
CDR3aa: CASSSVFGQGGTEAFF

v_gene: TRBV18
j_gene: TRBJ1-4
CDR3aa: CASSQTVLRQANEKLFF

v_gene: TRBV6-6
j_gene: TRBJ1-3
CDR3aa: CASSSRGGGNTIYF

v_gene: TRBV11-2
j_gene: TRBJ1-1
CDR3aa: CASSLGGVGTEAFF

v_gene: TRBV7-8
j_gene: TRBJ1-2
CDR3aa: CASSLAAGVYGYTF